The present T cell receptor beta chain was sequenced within a study of shared clonotypes between healthy human individuals. Study findings and constraints: The sharing of approximately 5.1% of naive CD4 clonotypes was seen across several donors. Larger estimated richness was generally recorded for naive subsets relative to memory subsets.

Method: immunoSEQ multiplex PCR; TCRdb's copy keeps in-frame clones and lacks some. The sample includes millions of clones, about 95% of them seen just once. The CD4+ fraction was divided into a CD45RA+ naive subset and a CD45RA-negative memory subset. About this clone itself: Its target is unknown.

CDR1 is MDHEN, CDR2 SYDVKM, per germline. Between the trimmed V and J ends, which lost 2 bases and 2 bases, there was a span of 12 bases. CDR3 length: 16 residues. The V call is TRBV28, the J call TRBJ2-2; D unclear. Sequencing was carried out using naive CD4+ T cells sorted from blood. Noted subset: CD45RA+ positively selected. The receptor comes from a young man in good health. DNA for the CDR3: TGTGCCAGCAGTTTACGACCACAGCTTAACACCGGGGAGCTGTTTTTT. Residues: CASSLRPQLNTGELFF.